The rows below give T cell receptor beta chains drawn from one sample of a study of T cell repertoires in cytomegalovirus infection. TCRdb re-derived calls from the reads in MiXCR, one entry per CDR3 protein. This table has 560,000 or so distinct CDR3 sequences, more than 15% appearing once. Sequencing was carried out using CD8+ T cells from PBMCs. These receptor sequences come from a human donor in good health (CMV status not recorded). Some clones in this sample may be carry-over from other donors' samples. CDR3s include the opening cysteine and the closing phenylalanine or tryptophan. Fields, in order: V gene, J gene, clone size, D gene, CDR3 protein, CDR3 DNA. D genes are given only for firm matches. Clone size is shown for a subset of rows, as once, few, many or a class of expanded clone.

>TRBV20-1|TRBJ2-1|NA|TRBD2
CTSKSGGTYNEQFF
TGCACTTCCAAGTCGGGAGGAACCTACAATGAGCAGTTCTTC
>TRBV12-3/TRBV12-4|TRBJ2-3|many|TRBD1
CASRGDRGTDTQYF
TGTGCCAGCAGGGGGGACAGGGGTACAGATACGCAGTATTTT
>TRBV30|TRBJ1-1|few|TRBD1
CAWSTGTGSTEAFF
TGTGCCTGGAGTACGGGGACAGGGTCCACTGAAGCTTTCTTT
>TRBV11-2|TRBJ1-1|NA|TRBD1
CASSSGQVGVNTEAFF
TGTGCCAGCAGCTCCGGACAGGTCGGCGTGAACACTGAAGCTTTCTTT
>TRBV7-9|TRBJ1-2|NA|NA
CASSLAAGITYGYTF
TGTGCCAGCAGCTTAGCTGCCGGGATTACCTATGGCTACACCTTC
>TRBV7-9|TRBJ2-3|NA|NA
CASSPPAAMDTQYF
TGTGCCAGCAGCCCCCCGGCCGCCATGGATACGCAGTATTTT
>TRBV4-1|TRBJ2-1|few|TRBD2
CASSQVDRAGNEQFF
TGCGCCAGCAGCCAAGTTGACAGAGCGGGAAATGAGCAGTTCTTC
>TRBV7-3|TRBJ2-3|many|NA
CASSLTSTGTAHTDTQYF
TGTGCCAGCAGTTTAACTTCCACCGGGACGGCCCACACAGATACGCAGTATTTT
>TRBV13|TRBJ2-1|NA|NA
CASSSLTDYNEQFF
TGTGCCAGCAGCTCGTTGACAGATTACAATGAGCAGTTCTTC
>TRBV7-8|TRBJ1-1|NA|TRBD1
CASRFYRTGGLTEAFF
TGTGCAAGCAGATTTTACAGGACAGGGGGCCTCACTGAAGCTTTCTTT
>TRBV25-1|TRBJ2-1|few|TRBD2
CASCAGDLAGGYNEQFF
TGTGCCAGCTGTGCAGGGGATCTAGCGGGAGGTTACAATGAGCAGTTCTTC
>TRBV9|TRBJ2-1|NA|NA
CASSVGGRSNEQFF
TGTGCCAGCAGCGTAGGGGGTAGAAGCAATGAGCAGTTCTTC
>TRBV4-1|TRBJ1-2|many|NA
CASSQERDFKGYGYTF
TGCGCCAGCAGCCAAGAGCGGGATTTTAAGGGATATGGCTACACCTTC
>TRBV12-3/TRBV12-4|TRBJ1-1|many|NA
CASSWLGTMNTEAFF
TGTGCCAGCAGTTGGCTAGGGACGATGAACACTGAAGCTTTCTTT
>TRBV6-6|TRBJ1-2|few|TRBD1
CASSYSTLDRENGYTF
TGTGCCAGCAGTTACTCGACCCTCGACAGGGAAAATGGCTACACCTTC